The clone carrying this T cell receptor beta chain was seen a single time. The data originate from a study of control samples from healthy donors and cancer patients. The germline gives CDR1 MNHEY, CDR2 SMNVEV (reference sequence). Germline trimming cut 0 bases from V and 5 bases from J; bases unmatched to any gene: 2. This CDR3 is 14 amino acids long. Profiling relied on immunoSEQ multiplex PCR, and the TCRdb table lists in-frame clones only, not all of them. The top ten clones hold around 1.4% of a sample with tens of thousands of clones, around 90% of them seen once. The specimen sequenced was PBMCs. V gene TRBV27 combines with J gene TRBJ1-2, with 8 bases identical to TRBD1. The TCR comes from a man between 35 and 55 years old with colorectal cancer. CDR3 protein: CASSLSTGVYGYTF. Written as DNA, the CDR3 is TGTGCCAGCAGTTTATCGACAGGGGTTTATGGCTACACCTTC.